This T cell receptor (beta chain) was obtained from a study of CD4 T cells in relation to SARS-CoV-2 and coronaviruses. Some clones are missing from TCRdb's copy, which holds only in-frame ones; the method was immunoSEQ multiplex PCR. The data contain over 35,000 clones, 77% of them seen just once; the ten biggest clones take up over 20%. Comments on this clone: Antigen: not known.

Notes on the study in general: Samples before the pandemic and after infection were not matched within any donor. In roughly 65% of donors, memory CD4+ clonotypes crossrecognized SARS-CoV-2 and at least one common cold coronavirus spike.

CDR1 is SEHNR, CDR2 FQNEAQ, per germline (reference sequence). The CDR3 runs to 14 residues. V was trimmed by 0 bases and J by 1 base, leaving 7 bases between them. Naive or memory CD4+ cells were cultured 1:1 with T cell-depleted PBMCs plus CEF. This rearrangement joins TRBV7-9 to TRBJ2-7; a possible D gene is TRBD2 (5 bases). The sequencing input was memory CD4+ T cells from PBMCs, cultured in vitro. This receptor was obtained from an adult with COVID-19. The CDR3, as DNA: TGTGCCAGCAGCTTAGCGGGAGATTCCTACGAGCAGTACTTC. This translates into CASSLAGDSYEQYF.